These 10 T cell receptor beta chains came from one sample sequenced in a study of glioma-infiltrating T cells. Amplification of TCR alpha and beta CDR3 regions from RNA used iRepertoire nested multiplex PCR. Each CDR3 protein is one row after TCRdb ran MiXCR on the multiplex PCR reads. This table holds approximately 120,000 distinct CDR3 sequences, about 25% found once. Specimen: glioma tissue, nonneoplastic brain tissue, or PBMCs (not recorded which). The receptors were gathered from a human donor with low-grade glioma or glioblastoma, undergoing nonglioma brain surgery, or in good health (not recorded which).

The gene calls are TRBV19 and TRBJ2-7; tentative D call: TRBD2 (6 bases). The length of the CDR3 is 15 residues. The V end lost 1 base, the J end lost 0 bases, and 10 bases lay between the germline ends. Germline loops: CDR1 LNHDA, CDR2 SQIVND (reference sequence). The chain's CDR3 is CASSIGGTRSYEQYF. The CDR3 DNA sequence: TGTGCCAGTAGTATAGGCGGGACGCGCTCCTACGAGCAGTACTTC.

This clonotype showed up many times. The rearrangement uses TRBV7-2 and TRBJ2-3; TRBD2 matches 12 bases. The CDR3 has 17 residues. CDR1 and CDR2 from the germline V gene are SGHTA and FQGNSA. J was trimmed by 1 base and V by 3 bases; bases with no gene match: 5. CDR3 region: CASSFRLAGVGTDTQYF. CDR3 DNA sequence: TGTGCCAGCAGCTTTAGACTAGCGGGGGTCGGCACAGATACGCAGTATTTT.

This clonotype was seen at least ten times. This rearrangement joins TRBV2 to TRBJ2-6; no reliable D call. The ends were cut back, 2 bases at V and 4 bases at J, with 3 bases in the middle. The V gene's germline CDR1 is SNHLY and CDR2 FYNNEI. The CDR3 contains 13 residues. DNA of the CDR3: TGTGCCAGCAGTGAAACCGGGGCCAACGTCCTGACTTTC. Translation gives CASSETGANVLTF.

This clonotype was counted at least ten times. The J gene is TRBJ1-5, the V gene TRBV12-3 or TRBV12-4, with D unclear. The CDR3 loop spans 12 amino acids. V was cut by 8 bases and J by 2 bases, with 7 bases left in between. The chain's CDR3 is CASGSGNQPQHF. The DNA for the CDR3 is TGTGCCAGCGGGTCGGGCAATCAGCCCCAGCATTTT.

The V call is TRBV29-1, the J call TRBJ2-1; D unclear. Per germline, CDR1 SQVTM and CDR2 ANQGSEA. V was shortened by 4 bases and J by 0 bases, with 10 bases between the two germline ends. The CDR3 is 14 amino acids. CDR3 nucleotides: TGCAGCGTTGCCTTAATGGGCTCCTACAATGAGCAGTTCTTC. As protein: CSVALMGSYNEQFF.

This clonotype was counted many times. The V gene is TRBV27, the J gene TRBJ1-5, with 8 bases aligning to TRBD1. The CDR3 length is 13 residues. Germline V lookup: CDR1 MNHEY, CDR2 SMNVEV (reference sequence). Unmatched junction bases numbered 4, after V lost 8 bases and J lost 4 bases. The CDR3 region is CASRTGRNQPQHF. The CDR3, as DNA: TGTGCCAGCCGGACAGGGAGGAATCAGCCCCAGCATTTT.

The table lists this clonotype with many counts. V gene TRBV20-1 combines with J gene TRBJ2-1, with 16 positions matching TRBD2. Per germline, CDR1 DFQATT and CDR2 SNEGSKA (reference sequence). CDR3 length: 14 residues. The CDR3 nucleotides are TGCAGCCCCCTTGGGACTAGCGGGGGGGCGGGGCAGTTCTTC. Translated: CSPLGTSGGAGQFF.

The rearrangement joins TRBV30 to TRBJ2-7; D is uncertain. Germline CDR1 reads GTSNPN; CDR2 reads SVGIG (reference sequence). Deletions cut 1 base from V and 1 base from J, with 5 bases between. This CDR3 has 12 amino acids. The CDR3 region has the DNA TGTGCCTGGAGTGGTACATCCTACGAGCAGTACTTC. This codes for CAWSGTSYEQYF.

This clonotype was detected many times. This rearrangement joins TRBV3-1 to TRBJ2-7; D call uncertain. The CDR3 consists of 13 residues. V lost 2 bases and J 3 bases, leaving 8 bases between the germline ends. The germline V gene has CDR1 LGHDT and CDR2 YNNKEL (reference sequence). CDR3 protein: CASSQLSGYEQYF. The DNA of the CDR3 is TGTGCCAGCAGCCAACTCTCTGGCTACGAGCAGTACTTC.

In this sample, this clonotype turned up many times. The rearrangement links TRBV5-4 to TRBJ1-2, with D possibly TRBD1 on 6 matching bases. The CDR3 is 12 amino acids. Trimming removed 3 bases at V and 8 bases at J, with 11 bases between. The germline V gene has CDR1 SGHNT and CDR2 YYREEE (reference sequence). CDR3 protein: CASSSSGAGYTF. The CDR3 DNA follows: TGTGCCAGCAGCTCTTCAGGGGCCGGCTACACCTTC. The whole variable domain, remainder taken from reference TRBV5-4 and TRBJ1-2, is ETGVTQSPTHLIKTRGQQVTLRCSSQSGHNTVSWYQQALGQGPQFIFQYYREEENGRGNFPPRFSGLQFPNYSSELNVNALELDDSALYLCASSSSGAGYTFGSGTRLTVV.